Listed here is a single T cell receptor (beta chain). The antigen is undetermined. Other DNA sequences in the same sample also yield this CDR3. This sample stems from a study of shared clonotypes between healthy human individuals. Background on the study: Plates per donor: three CD4 naive, three CD4 memory, two CD8 naive, one CD8 memory.

CDR3 length: 13 amino acids. In germline, CDR1 is GTSNPN, CDR2 SVGIG (reference sequence). V lost 0 bases and J lost 2, with 7 bases in between. An approximately 200 ng quantity of DNA, 29,000 or so T cell genomes, went into the sorted-subset replicate PCRs. Produced via immunoSEQ multiplex PCR; TCRdb's table is partial and in-frame only. This sample carries roughly 380,000 clones, 95% to 97% of them seen once, and the ten largest clones take about 0.32%. Study-level points and caveats: Sampling included only blood; tissue repertoires likely differ. What limited the represented genetic and exposure-history diversity was the small number of donors.

The rearrangement uses TRBV30 and TRBJ1-2; weak D call: TRBD1 (6 bases). Material: memory CD8+ T cells sorted from blood. Described subset: CD45RO+ cells pooled with CCR7-negative TemRA cells. The sequence came from a man in his thirties or forties in good health. The CDR3: CAWSVGTNYGYTF. The CDR3 region has the DNA TGTGCCTGGAGTGTAGGGACAAACTATGGCTACACCTTC. Together with reference TRBV30 and TRBJ1-2, the CDR3 gives the full variable domain: SQTIHQWPATLVQPVGSPLSLECTVEGTSNPNLYWYRQAAGRGLQLLFYSVGIGQISSEVPQNLSASRPQDRQFILSSKKLLLSDSGFYLCAWSVGTNYGYTFGSGTRLTVV.